This TCR beta chain was documented in a study of cytomegalovirus exposure and HLA in healthy donors. This clone showed up just once. V shed 6 bases, J shed 6 bases, and the junction held 8 bases outside the gene matches. From germline, CDR1 is LNHDA and CDR2 SQIVND (reference sequence). There are 14 residues in the CDR3. PCR involved 60 Vbeta and 13 Jbeta primers. Assay used: immunoSEQ multiplex PCR; TCRdb lists only in-frame clones, some missing. The data contain under 200,000 clones, approximately 80% of them singletons. This sequence joins TRBV19 and TRBJ2-7, with TRBD2 matching over 10 bases. The TCR was taken from a woman aged 25 to 39 in good health and CMV-seronegative. Input material: PBMCs. DNA for the CDR3: TGTGCCAGTAGGGAAGAGAGCGGGAGGGGCGAGCAGTACTTC. It is translated as CASREESGRGEQYF. Combining the CDR3 with reference TRBV19 and TRBJ2-7 gives the whole variable domain DGGITQSPKYLFRKEGQNVTLSCEQNLNHDAMYWYRQDPGQGLRLIYYSQIVNDFQKGDIAEGYSVSREKKESFPLTVTSAQKNPTAFYLCASREESGRGEQYFGPGTRLTVT.